A selection of T cell receptor beta chains follows, all from one sample in a study of shared clonotypes between healthy human individuals. Using immunoSEQ multiplex PCR, the repertoire was profiled, and TCRdb retains in-frame clones only, with some absent. The repertoire holds a few million clones, with around 94% as singletons. Specimen: naive CD4+ T cells sorted from blood. The source of these receptors is a man aged 18-30 years in good health. Each CDR3 is given without its conserved first and last residue. The order of the fields is V gene, D gene, CDR3 protein. D genes are given only for firm matches.

TRBV15 . ATRFGELATNQPQH
TRBV6-1 . ASSAQGYQPQH
TRBV7-2 . ASSLGPFTRGSNEKLF
TRBV7-2 . ASSLSADLMNEQF
TRBV7-2 . ASNNKGGTGELF
TRBV10-1 . ASSERLGQPQH
TRBV5-1 . ASSLAGGQPQH
TRBV5-6 . ASSPTANTEAF
TRBV7-2 . ASSHYNSPLH
TRBV19 . ASSIGQINYGYT
TRBV7-8 . ASSLVGGLTDTQY
TRBV28 . ASRLSGLGEKLF
TRBV7-9 . ATTGWATSTDTQY
TRBV5-1 TRBD1 ASSLETGVKSTIY
TRBV6-5 . ASATRNREHEQY
TRBV6-5 . ASSPDSSGNTIY
TRBV6-5 TRBD2 ASSYDLADHNEQF
TRBV28 . ASSPDIFGYT
TRBV2 TRBD1 ASDRAVAGGGA
TRBV18 . ASSPPVGSNLEAF
TRBV7-9 TRBD1 ASSLVGTGKNEKLF
TRBV6-1 TRBD1 ASSDPKTTGAYEQY
TRBV19 TRBD1 ASSIVVGTGGSMRYGYT
TRBV25-1 . ASSETGPYEQY
TRBV10-1 TRBD2 ASAAGDRIPDTQY
TRBV7-6 . ASSLGGARQETQY
TRBV19 TRBD1 ATGTGFDMAYGYT
TRBV6-5 . ASSSTAYNSPLH
TRBV10-1 . ASSESKGRGTQY
TRBV30 TRBD1 AWRGTGTGNTIY
TRBV20-1 . SARGADEQY
TRBV30 . AWSGSGQGTQPQH
TRBV19 TRBD1 ASSDRGIGNSPLH
TRBV6-6 . ASSKDTEAF
TRBV19 . ATADRRTNQPQH
TRBV19 . ASFSDRNTGELF
TRBV5-1 TRBD1 ASSLTGANTEAF
TRBV7-9 . ASSLNRALTDTQY
TRBV19 TRBD2 ASRLPPGLADYNEQF
TRBV18 TRBD1 ASSPPKGGLDNEQF
TRBV4-2 . ASSPEITWGAYEQY
TRBV2 . ASSDWGVEAQH
TRBV10-3 . ATGRTEGHGYT
TRBV6-5 . ASSSAGNTIY
TRBV5-8 . ASSRDGNKNTEAF